These 25 T cell receptor beta chains share one sample of origin, sequenced in a study of cytomegalovirus exposure and HLA in healthy donors. The PCR used 60 Vbeta and 13 Jbeta primers. TCRdb's copy holds only in-frame clones and misses some; the assay was immunoSEQ multiplex PCR. Seen here are about 170,000 clones, less than 90% observed once, and the top ten hold around 4.4%. The sample comprised PBMCs. The receptors come from a woman between 45 and 65 years old in good health and CMV-seropositive.

The genes are TRBV5-1 and TRBJ2-7; tentatively, D is TRBD2 (6 bases). Deletions cut 4 bases from V and 2 bases from J, with 19 bases between. Germline CDR1 and CDR2: SGHRS and YFSETQ. This CDR3 region has 16 residues. Here the CDR3 reads CASSGGTDPLTYEQYF. The DNA of the CDR3 is TGCGCCAGCAGCGGGGGGACTGACCCTCTAACCTACGAGCAGTACTTC. Full variable domain (remainder filled in from reference TRBV5-1 and TRBJ2-7): KAGVTQTPRYLIKTRGQQVTLSCSPISGHRSVSWYQQTPGQGLQFLFEYFSETQRNKGNFPGRFSGRQFSNSRSEMNVSTLELGDSALYLCASSGGTDPLTYEQYFGPGTRLTVT.

CDR3 nucleotides: TGTGCCAGCAGTTACGATTCGGGAGGTGAAAAACTGTTTTTT. Its protein is CASSYDSGGEKLFF. The chain recombines TRBV7-2 with TRBJ1-4; D is undetermined. V shed 6 bases and J shed 7 bases, with 15 bases lying between them. The V gene's germline CDR1 is SGHTA and CDR2 FQGNSA. There are 14 residues in the CDR3.

V and J are TRBV12-2 and TRBJ1-5; the D segment call TRBD1 is taken from the table without a DNA check. TRBV12-2 is an annotated pseudogene. This CDR3 comprises 17 residues. CDR3 in amino acids: CASLQRGRGRVNQPQHF. DNA for the CDR3: TGTGCAAGTCTCCAAAGGGGGCGGGGACGGGTTAATCAGCCCCAGCATTTT.

V and J are TRBV14 and TRBJ2-2, with D maybe TRBD2 (5 bases). The V end was cut by 1 base, the J end by 5 bases, with 11 bases between. Germline values: CDR1 SGHDN, CDR2 FVKESK. This CDR3 has 15 residues. The CDR3 region has the DNA TGTGCCAGCAGCCAAGCTGACTACTTGACCGGGGAGCTGTTTTTT. Encoded protein: CASSQADYLTGELFF.

This chain joins TRBV19 and TRBJ1-5, with D maybe TRBD1 (6 bases). CDR3 length equals 15 residues. With 5 bases removed from V and 3 bases from J, the gap between germline ends came to 14 bases. The V gene's germline CDR1 is LNHDA and CDR2 SQIVND (reference sequence). The CDR3 region is CASSWAGVNNQPQHF. CDR3 DNA sequence: TGTGCCAGTAGTTGGGCAGGGGTGAACAATCAGCCCCAGCATTTT.

This clone has more than one count but fewer than ten. The genes are TRBV20-1 and TRBJ1-5; D is undetermined. This CDR3 has 11 amino acids. Germline V CDR1 and CDR2: DFQATT, SNEGSKA (reference sequence). Trimming removed 6 bases at V and 5 bases at J, with 8 bases between. CDR3 bases: TGCAGTGCGAGGAGGGATCAGCCCCAGCATTTT. Its protein product is CSARRDQPQHF.

This clone was picked up one time. V usage is TRBV4-2 and J usage is TRBJ1-4, with 7 bases identical to TRBD1. Germline loops: CDR1 LGHNA, CDR2 YNFKEQ. V lost 0 bases to trimming and J lost 4 bases; unmatched junction nucleotides: 8. The CDR3 consists of 17 residues. Written as DNA, the CDR3 is TGTGCCAGCAGCCAAGATCTGGCGGGACAGAGTAATGAAAAACTGTTTTTT. It yields the protein CASSQDLAGQSNEKLFF.

This clone was counted once. This chain connects TRBV7-9 to TRBJ1-1; no clear D. The CDR3 is 13 residues long. Trimming cost V 7 bases and J 5 bases, with 14 bases left between them. Germline CDR1 is SEHNR and CDR2 is FQNEAQ (reference sequence). CDR3 amino acids: CASNLSGRTEAFF. As DNA, the CDR3 is TGTGCCAGCAATCTATCCGGTCGGACTGAAGCTTTCTTT.

The rearrangement links TRBV11-3 to TRBJ1-1, with no clear D. The germline V and J ends were trimmed by 1 base and 1 base, with 4 bases remaining between them. The length of the CDR3 is 13 residues. Germline values: CDR1 SGHNT, CDR2 YENEEA. Here the CDR3 DNA reads TGTGCCAGCAGCTTAGGGGCGAACACTGAAGCTTTCTTT. Protein product: CASSLGANTEAFF.

This sequence joins TRBV7-9 and TRBJ2-7, with 9 nucleotides matching TRBD1. The CDR3 loop spans 15 amino acids. V lost 5 bases and J lost 0; bases outside the gene matches: 5. Germline values: CDR1 SEHNR, CDR2 FQNEAQ (reference sequence). The CDR3: CASSQQGASSYEQYF. CDR3 nucleotide sequence: TGTGCCAGCAGCCAACAGGGGGCGAGCTCCTACGAGCAGTACTTC.

The chain recombines TRBV7-2 with TRBJ2-7, with 9 positions matching TRBD2. CDR1 is SGHTA, CDR2 FQGNSA, per germline. Trimming removed 1 base from V and 0 bases from J; junction bases left unmatched: 10. The CDR3 length is 18 residues. CDR3 bases: TGTGCCAGCAGCTTAGTCCCTAGCGGGACTGCTTACTCCTACGAGCAGTACTTC. As protein: CASSLVPSGTAYSYEQYF.

The chain joins TRBV7-9 to TRBJ1-3; no definite D call. V gave up 4 bases and J gave up 2 bases, with 3 bases separating them. Germline lookup yields CDR1 SEHNR and CDR2 FQNEAQ (reference sequence). This CDR3 spans 12 amino acids. DNA for the CDR3: TGTGCCAGCAGCTCGGCTGGAAACACCATATATTTT. It codes for CASSSAGNTIYF.

The rearrangement links TRBV4-3 to TRBJ2-2, with no clear D. Trimming left V 0 bases short and J 0 bases short, with 5 bases between. Germline lookup yields CDR1 LGHNA and CDR2 YSLEER. There are 15 residues in the CDR3. CDR3 DNA: TGCGCCAGCAGCCAAGATGGGCCGAACACCGGGGAGCTGTTTTTT. Its translation: CASSQDGPNTGELFF.

The V call is TRBV4-1, the J call TRBJ2-7, with 8 positions matching TRBD1. CDR3 length: 14 residues. Germline lookup yields CDR1 MGHRA and CDR2 YSYEKL. V trimming: 2 bases; J trimming: 5 bases; junction bases outside the gene matches: 5. DNA of the CDR3: TGCGCCAGCAGCCAACCGATACAGGGGGACGAGCAGTACTTC. Protein product: CASSQPIQGDEQYF.

Remarks on this clone: The same CDR3 also results from other DNA sequences found in this sample. V gene TRBV5-1 combines with J gene TRBJ1-5; weak D call: TRBD1 (5 bases). CDR1 and CDR2 from the germline V gene are SGHRS and YFSETQ. The V end lost 4 bases, the J end lost 0 bases, and 26 bases lay between the germline ends. CDR3 size: 20 residues. The CDR3 region is CASSRIRKGDDLYSNQPQHF. The CDR3 DNA reads as TGCGCCAGCAGCCGCATCCGGAAAGGGGATGATCTATATAGCAATCAGCCCCAGCATTTT.

The chain recombines TRBV30 with TRBJ1-4, with D perhaps matching TRBD1 (5 bases). CDR1 GTSNPN and CDR2 SVGIG come from the germline V gene (reference sequence). This CDR3 has 14 amino acids. Between the trimmed V and J ends, which lost 0 bases and 4 bases, there was a span of 9 bases. CDR3 sequence (DNA): TGTGCCTGGAGTGTACTCCAGGGTAATGAAAAACTGTTTTTT. This gives the protein CAWSVLQGNEKLFF.

This rearrangement joins TRBV29-1 to TRBJ2-5, with 10 bases identical to TRBD1. Germline trimming cut 4 bases from V and 5 bases from J; bases unmatched to any gene: 10. Germline-derived CDR1 and CDR2 are SQVTM and ANQGSEA. CDR3 length equals 15 residues. The CDR3 DNA follows: TGCAGCGTTGCCCGCCGGGACAGGGGCGGGGAGACCCAGTACTTC. Its translation is CSVARRDRGGETQYF. Together with reference TRBV29-1 and TRBJ2-5, the CDR3 gives the full variable domain: SAVISQKPSRDICQRGTSLTIQCQVDSQVTMMFWYRQQPGQSLTLIATANQGSEATYESGFVIDKFPISRPNLTFSTLTVSNMSPEDSSIYLCSVARRDRGGETQYFGPGTRLLVL.

The count of this clone is one. The chain recombines TRBV10-3 with TRBJ1-2; 9 bases map to TRBD1. The CDR3 is made up of 13 amino acids. Looked up from germline, CDR1 is ENHRY and CDR2 is SYGVKD. Losses at the gene ends were 11 bases for V and 3 bases for J; bases not matched to a gene: 7. The CDR3: CAVTGGEDYGYTF. In DNA form, the CDR3 reads TGTGCCGTCACAGGGGGCGAAGACTATGGCTACACCTTC.

CDR3 nucleotides: TGTGCCTGCCAGGGCACAGGGGGCGATGGCTACACCTTC. Translating gives CACQGTGGDGYTF. The chain uses TRBV30 and TRBJ1-2; 9 bases fit TRBD1. V gave up 6 bases and J gave up 6 bases; unmatched junction bases: 8. The germline V gene encodes CDR1 GTSNPN and CDR2 SVGIG (reference sequence). The CDR3 consists of 13 residues.

This rearrangement joins TRBV29-1 to TRBJ2-5, with 8 bases aligning to TRBD2. The J call could be wrong; TRBJ2-7 is a better fit for the DNA end. Germline CDR1 SQVTM, CDR2 ANQGSEA. The CDR3 consists of 12 residues. CDR3 sequence (DNA): TGCAGCGTTGTAGGGACTAGCTACGAGCAGTACTTC. As protein: CSVVGTSYEQYF.

This clone was seen a handful of times. The V call is TRBV7-9, the J call TRBJ2-7; D perhaps matches TRBD1 (5 bases). Between the trimmed V and J ends, which lost 2 bases and 6 bases, there was a span of 23 bases. This CDR3 has 17 residues. The germline V gene encodes CDR1 SEHNR and CDR2 FQNEAQ (reference sequence). In nucleotides, the CDR3 is TGTGCCAGCAGCTTAATCATTGGGGCAGGAAAAACAGGCGAGCAGTACTTC. This gives the protein CASSLIIGAGKTGEQYF.

This clone has a handful of counts. Different DNA sequences within this sample yield the same CDR3. The V and J genes are TRBV5-8 and TRBJ1-1, with D possibly being TRBD1 (5 bases). In germline, CDR1 is SGHTS, CDR2 YDEGEE. Trimming pared 2 bases from V and 5 bases from J, leaving 7 bases between. The CDR3 has 12 residues. CDR3 residues: CASSFRGTEAFF. The CDR3 DNA reads as TGTGCCAGCAGCTTTAGGGGAACTGAAGCTTTCTTT.

This chain links TRBV7-2 with TRBJ2-5; D perhaps matches TRBD1 (5 bases). CDR3 length equals 14 residues. Germline V gene sequence: CDR1 SGHTA, CDR2 FQGNSA. Deletions cut 5 bases from V and 5 bases from J, with 15 bases between. CDR3 sequence (DNA): TGTGCCAGCAGCCAGGACATCTCGGGCGAGACCCAGTACTTC. Protein: CASSQDISGETQYF.

The gene calls are TRBV5-1 and TRBJ2-3; TRBD2 agrees at 7 bases. Unmatched junction bases numbered 4, after V lost 6 bases and J lost 0 bases. The CDR3 has 14 amino acids. Germline V lookup: CDR1 SGHRS, CDR2 YFSETQ. The CDR3: CASTAGVSTDTQYF. The CDR3 nucleotides are TGCGCCAGCACGGCGGGAGTCAGCACAGATACGCAGTATTTT.

The chain joins TRBV19 to TRBJ2-7; TRBD1 matches 8 bases. This CDR3 has 16 amino acids. CDR1 and CDR2 from the germline V gene are LNHDA and SQIVND (reference sequence). The V segment lost 5 bases and the J segment 4 bases; nucleotides outside the gene matches: 13. The CDR3 DNA reads as TGTGCCAGTAGTCCCTTTCAGGGGGCTCCTTCATACGAGCAGTACTTC. It yields the protein CASSPFQGAPSYEQYF.